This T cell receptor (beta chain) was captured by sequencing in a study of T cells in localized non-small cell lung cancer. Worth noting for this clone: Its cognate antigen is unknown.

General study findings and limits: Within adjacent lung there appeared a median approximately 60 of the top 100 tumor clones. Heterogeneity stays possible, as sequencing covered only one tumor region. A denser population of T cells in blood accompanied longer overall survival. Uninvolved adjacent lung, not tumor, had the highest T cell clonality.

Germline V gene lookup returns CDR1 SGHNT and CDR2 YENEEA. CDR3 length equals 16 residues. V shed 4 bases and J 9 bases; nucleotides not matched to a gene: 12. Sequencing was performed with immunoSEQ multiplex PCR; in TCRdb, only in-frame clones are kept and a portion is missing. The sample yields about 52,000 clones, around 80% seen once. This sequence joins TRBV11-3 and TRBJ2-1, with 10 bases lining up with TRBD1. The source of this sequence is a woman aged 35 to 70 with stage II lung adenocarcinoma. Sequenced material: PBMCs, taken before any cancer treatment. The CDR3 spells CASSSSGQGGRGEQFF. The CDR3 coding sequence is TGTGCCAGCAGCTCCTCCGGACAGGGGGGAAGAGGTGAGCAGTTCTTC.